This T cell receptor beta chain was profiled in a study of CD4 T cells in relation to SARS-CoV-2 and coronaviruses. As for the study in general: PBMCs were cultured with antigen for around nine days before TCR beta sequencing. Negative control cultures got HIV-1 Nef peptides or no peptide.

Before the COVID-19 pandemic, during about 2011-2018, CD4+ T cells were taken from unexposed donors. After ten to eleven days of culture, CD4+ T cells were isolated. TCRdb's copy holds only in-frame clones and misses some; the assay was immunoSEQ multiplex PCR. The data hold 16,000 or so clones, with around 77% observed a single time. On this clone: As yet, its antigen is unknown.

The CDR3 length is 15 residues. Trimming took off 1 base at V and 2 bases at J, with 6 bases between the two ends. Germline assignment: CDR1 LNHDA and CDR2 SQIVND (reference sequence). The chain employs TRBV19 and TRBJ2-6; D is uncertain. This TCR was recovered from a human donor in good health. Material: CD4+ T cells from PBMCs, cultured in vitro. The CDR3 protein is CASSIVDTGANVLTF. CDR3 sequence (DNA): TGTGCCAGTAGTATAGTAGACACTGGGGCCAACGTCCTGACTTTC.